This T cell receptor beta chain was recorded in a study of patients and donors after allogeneic stem cell transplantation. TCRdb re-derived calls from the RT-PCR reads in MiXCR, one entry per CDR3 protein. The sample yields hundreds of thousands of distinct CDR3 sequences, around 15% seen once. Trimming removed 4 bases from V and 4 bases from J, with 16 bases in between. Germline V CDR1 and CDR2: DFQATT, SNEGSKA (reference sequence). The length of the CDR3 is 14 residues. Sequencing was performed on blood, either unsorted or a sorted T cell fraction (not recorded which). The V and J genes are TRBV20-1 and TRBJ1-2; D possibly corresponds to TRBD1 (6 bases). This receptor was identified in a human donor who was either an allogeneic HSCT recipient or a stem cell or donor lymphocyte infusion donor (not recorded which). It is not recorded whose cells these are; they may come from a transplant donor. CDR3: CSAIDTGGGYGYTF. CDR3 bases: TGCAGTGCTATTGACACCGGGGGCGGCTATGGCTACACCTTC.